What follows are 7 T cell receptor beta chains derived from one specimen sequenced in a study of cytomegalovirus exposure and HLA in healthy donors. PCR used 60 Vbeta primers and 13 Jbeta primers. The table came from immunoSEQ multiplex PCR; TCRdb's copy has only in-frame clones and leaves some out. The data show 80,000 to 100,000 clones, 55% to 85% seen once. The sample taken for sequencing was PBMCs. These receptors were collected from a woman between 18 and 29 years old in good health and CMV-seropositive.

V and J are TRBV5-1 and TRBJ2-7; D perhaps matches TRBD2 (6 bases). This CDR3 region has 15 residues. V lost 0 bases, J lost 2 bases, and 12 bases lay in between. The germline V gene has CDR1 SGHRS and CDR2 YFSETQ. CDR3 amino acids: CASSLASGRTYEQYF. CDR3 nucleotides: TGCGCCAGCAGCTTGGCTTCGGGGAGGACCTACGAGCAGTACTTC.

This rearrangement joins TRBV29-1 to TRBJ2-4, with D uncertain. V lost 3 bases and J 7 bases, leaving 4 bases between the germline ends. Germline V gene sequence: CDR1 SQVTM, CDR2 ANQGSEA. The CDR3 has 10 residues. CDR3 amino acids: CSVEENIQYF. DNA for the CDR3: TGCAGCGTTGAGGAGAACATTCAGTACTTC.

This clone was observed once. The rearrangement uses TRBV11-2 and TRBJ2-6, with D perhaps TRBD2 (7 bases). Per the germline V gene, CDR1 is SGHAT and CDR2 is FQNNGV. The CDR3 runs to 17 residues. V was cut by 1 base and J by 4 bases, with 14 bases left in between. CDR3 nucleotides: TGTGCCAGCAGCTTAGGGCCGTGGGGGGGCGGGGCCAACGTCCTGACTTTC. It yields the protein CASSLGPWGGGANVLTF.

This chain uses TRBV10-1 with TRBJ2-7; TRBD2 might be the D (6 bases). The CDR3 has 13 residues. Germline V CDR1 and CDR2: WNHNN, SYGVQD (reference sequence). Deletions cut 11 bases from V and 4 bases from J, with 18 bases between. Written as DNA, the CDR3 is TGCGCCGGGGAGGAAAGAGGTGGTTACGAGCAGTACTTC. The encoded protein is CAGEERGGYEQYF.

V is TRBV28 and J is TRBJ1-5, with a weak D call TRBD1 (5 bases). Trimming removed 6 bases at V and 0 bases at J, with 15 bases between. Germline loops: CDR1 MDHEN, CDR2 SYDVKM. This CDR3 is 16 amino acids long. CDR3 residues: CASSLGAVYSNQPQHF. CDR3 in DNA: TGTGCCAGCAGCCTAGGGGCAGTTTATAGCAATCAGCCCCAGCATTTT.

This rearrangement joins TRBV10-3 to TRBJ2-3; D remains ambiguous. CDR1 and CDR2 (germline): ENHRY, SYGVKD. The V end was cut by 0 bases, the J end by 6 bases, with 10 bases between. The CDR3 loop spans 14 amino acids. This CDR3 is CAISESTRWDTQYF. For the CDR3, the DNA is TGTGCCATCAGTGAGTCGACTCGCTGGGATACGCAGTATTTT.

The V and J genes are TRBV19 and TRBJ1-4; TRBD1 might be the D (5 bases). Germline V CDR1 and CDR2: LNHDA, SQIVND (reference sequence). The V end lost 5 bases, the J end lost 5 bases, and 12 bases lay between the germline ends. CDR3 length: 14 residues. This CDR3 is CASSGRAGNEKLFF. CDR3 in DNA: TGTGCCAGTAGTGGGAGGGCAGGGAATGAAAAACTGTTTTTT.